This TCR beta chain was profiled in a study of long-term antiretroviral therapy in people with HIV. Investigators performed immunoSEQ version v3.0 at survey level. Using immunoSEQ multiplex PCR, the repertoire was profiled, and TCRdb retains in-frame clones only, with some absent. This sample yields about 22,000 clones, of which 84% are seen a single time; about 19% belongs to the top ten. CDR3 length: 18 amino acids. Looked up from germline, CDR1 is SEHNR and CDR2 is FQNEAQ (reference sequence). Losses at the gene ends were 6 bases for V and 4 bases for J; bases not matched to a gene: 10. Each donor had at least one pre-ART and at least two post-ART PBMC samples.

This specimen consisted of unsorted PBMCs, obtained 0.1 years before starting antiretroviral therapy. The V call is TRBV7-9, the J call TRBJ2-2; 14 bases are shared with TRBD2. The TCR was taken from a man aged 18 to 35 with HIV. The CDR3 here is CASRPTSGGASITGELFF. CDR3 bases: TGTGCCAGCAGACCGACTAGCGGGGGGGCCTCGATCACCGGGGAGCTGTTTTTT.